This T cell receptor (beta chain) was retrieved from a study of spatial heterogeneity in lung cancer. General study findings and limits: At tumor resection, ubiquitous expanded TCRs were detected in blood more often than later.

TCRdb passed the 5' RACE reads through MiXCR, listing each CDR3 protein once. Of approximately 92,000 distinct CDR3 sequences listed, about 12% were seen once; the top ten hold under 50%. A remark on this clonotype: Antigen specificity is unknown.

Specified time point: sample taken at primary tumor resection. Whole RNA obtained from tumor, nontumor lung or frozen PBMC underwent sequencing without sorting. The sequence came from a male donor with early-stage non-small cell lung cancer. The sequencing here drew on PBMCs, taken at surgery.

CDR3 DNA: TGTGCCAGCAGCGGCAGGGGGCCCTATGGCTACACCTTC. As protein: CASSGRGPYGYTF. V and J are TRBV5-5 and TRBJ1-2; 8 bases line up with TRBD1. Germline V gene data show CDR1 as SGHKS and CDR2 as YYEKEE (reference sequence). Trimming removed 4 bases from V and 4 bases from J; junction bases left unmatched: 3. The CDR3 is 13 amino acids.